This T cell receptor (beta chain) was captured in a study of T-cell memory formation after mild COVID-19. Points from the study as a whole: Whether second-wave clones peaking at day 37 were SARS-CoV-2 specific went unconfirmed. Mostly located in CM and EM were contracting CD4+ clones, with contracting CD8+ clones located in EMRA. CD4+ bias marked clones expanding day 15 to 37, unlike balanced contracting clones.

The CDR3 extends over 13 amino acids. V trimming: 4 bases; J trimming: 14 bases; junction bases outside the gene matches: 11. A 5'RACE reaction primed in the constant segment made cDNA libraries of TCR alpha and TCR beta, and these carried sample barcodes and UMIs. From the 5' RACE reads, TCRdb called clonotypes with MiXCR, one entry per CDR3 protein. The data show about half a million distinct CDR3 sequences, roughly 18% seen once. Note on this clonotype: Its target is unknown.

The chain employs TRBV12-3 or TRBV12-4 and TRBJ2-1; the match to TRBD2 covers 7 bases. The sequencing input was PBMCs or a T cell subset sorted from them (not recorded which). The receptor's source is an adult woman who had mild COVID-19 (a few samples of this study predate the infection). Cell type and time point are not known. As DNA, the CDR3 is TGTGCCAGCAGTTCCCGGGACTACGGAGCGAAGTTCTTC. The encoded protein is CASSSRDYGAKFF.